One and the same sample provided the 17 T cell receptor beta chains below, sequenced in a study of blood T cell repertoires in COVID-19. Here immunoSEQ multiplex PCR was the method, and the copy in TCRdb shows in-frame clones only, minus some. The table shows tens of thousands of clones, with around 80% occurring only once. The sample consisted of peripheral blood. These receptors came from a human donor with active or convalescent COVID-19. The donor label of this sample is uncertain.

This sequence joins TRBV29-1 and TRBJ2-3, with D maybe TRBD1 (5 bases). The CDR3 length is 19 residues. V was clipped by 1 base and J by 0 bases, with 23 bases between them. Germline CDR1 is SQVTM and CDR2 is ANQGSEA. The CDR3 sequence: CSVEGPDTSEASSTDTQYF. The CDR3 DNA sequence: TGCAGCGTTGAAGGTCCGGACACAAGCGAGGCCTCTAGCACAGATACGCAGTATTTT.

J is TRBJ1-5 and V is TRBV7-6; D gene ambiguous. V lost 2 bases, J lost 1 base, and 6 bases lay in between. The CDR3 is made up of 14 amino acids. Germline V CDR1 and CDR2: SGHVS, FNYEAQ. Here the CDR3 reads CASSLRGSNQPQHF. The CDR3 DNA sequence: TGTGCCAGCAGCTTAAGAGGGAGCAATCAGCCCCAGCATTTT.

CDR3 bases: TGCGCCAGCAGCCGAAGATCTAGCGGGAGCTACGAGCAGTACTTC. Translated, it gives CASSRRSSGSYEQYF. This chain joins TRBV4-1 and TRBJ2-7, with 10 positions matching TRBD2. The junction had 6 bases not matched to a gene; V was cut back by 4 bases and J by 3 bases. CDR1 MGHRA and CDR2 YSYEKL come from the germline V gene. The CDR3 has 15 amino acids.

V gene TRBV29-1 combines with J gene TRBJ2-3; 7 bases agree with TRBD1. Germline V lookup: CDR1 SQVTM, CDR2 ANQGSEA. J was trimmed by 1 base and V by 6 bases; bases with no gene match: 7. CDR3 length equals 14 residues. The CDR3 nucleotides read TGCAGCGTCAGTACAGGGGTTGGCACAGATACGCAGTATTTT. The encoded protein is CSVSTGVGTDTQYF.

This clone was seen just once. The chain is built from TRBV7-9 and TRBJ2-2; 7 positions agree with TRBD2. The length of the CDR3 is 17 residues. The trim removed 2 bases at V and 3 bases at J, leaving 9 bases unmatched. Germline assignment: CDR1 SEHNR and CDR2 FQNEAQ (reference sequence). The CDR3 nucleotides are TGTGCCAGCAGCTTAAAACCGGCGGGAGAGGACACCGGGGAGCTGTTTTTT. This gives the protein CASSLKPAGEDTGELFF.

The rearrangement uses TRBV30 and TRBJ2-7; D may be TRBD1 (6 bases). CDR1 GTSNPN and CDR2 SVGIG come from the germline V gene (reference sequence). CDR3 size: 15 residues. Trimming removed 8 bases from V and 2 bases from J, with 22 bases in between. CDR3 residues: CAQGTRLLPPYEQYF. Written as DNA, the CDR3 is TGTGCCCAGGGGACAAGGCTCCTTCCGCCCTACGAGCAGTACTTC. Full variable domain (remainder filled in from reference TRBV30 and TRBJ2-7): SQTIHQWPATLVQPVGSPLSLECTVEGTSNPNLYWYRQAAGRGLQLLFYSVGIGQISSEVPQNLSASRPQDRQFILSSKKLLLSDSGFYLCAQGTRLLPPYEQYFGPGTRLTVT.

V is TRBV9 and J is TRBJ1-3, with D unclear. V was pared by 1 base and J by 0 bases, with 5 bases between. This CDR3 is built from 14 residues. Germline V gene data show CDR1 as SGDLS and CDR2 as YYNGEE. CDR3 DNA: TGTGCCAGCAGCGTATCTAGCTCTGGAAACACCATATATTTT. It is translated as CASSVSSSGNTIYF.

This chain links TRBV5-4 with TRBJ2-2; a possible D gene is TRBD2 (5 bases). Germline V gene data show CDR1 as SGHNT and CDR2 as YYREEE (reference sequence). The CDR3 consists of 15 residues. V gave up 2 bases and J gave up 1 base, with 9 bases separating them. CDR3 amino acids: CASSFRSGNTGELFF. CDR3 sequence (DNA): TGTGCCAGCAGCTTCCGAAGCGGGAACACCGGGGAGCTGTTTTTT. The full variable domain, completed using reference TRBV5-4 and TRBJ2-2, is ETGVTQSPTHLIKTRGQQVTLRCSSQSGHNTVSWYQQALGQGPQFIFQYYREEENGRGNFPPRFSGLQFPNYSSELNVNALELDDSALYLCASSFRSGNTGELFFGEGSRLTVL.

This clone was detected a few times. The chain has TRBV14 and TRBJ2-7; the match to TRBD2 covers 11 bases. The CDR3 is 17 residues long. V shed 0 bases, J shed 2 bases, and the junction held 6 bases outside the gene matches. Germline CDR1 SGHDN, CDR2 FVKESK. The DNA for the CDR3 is TGTGCCAGCAGCCAAGATGTTAGTAGCGGGAGGGCCTACGAGCAGTACTTC. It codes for CASSQDVSSGRAYEQYF.

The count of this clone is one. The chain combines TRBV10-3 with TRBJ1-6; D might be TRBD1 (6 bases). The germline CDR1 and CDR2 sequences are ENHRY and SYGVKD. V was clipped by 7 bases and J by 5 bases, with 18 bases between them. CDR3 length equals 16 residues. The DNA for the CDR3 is TGTGCCATCACCCCCGAAGGACAGTCTAATAATTCACCCCTCCACTTT. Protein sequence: CAITPEGQSNNSPLHF.

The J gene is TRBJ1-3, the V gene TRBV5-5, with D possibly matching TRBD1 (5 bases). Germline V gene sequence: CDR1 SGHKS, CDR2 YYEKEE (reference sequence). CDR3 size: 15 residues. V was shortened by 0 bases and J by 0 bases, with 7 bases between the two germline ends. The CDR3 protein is CASSLGGDSGNTIYF. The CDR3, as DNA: TGTGCCAGCAGCTTGGGGGGCGACTCTGGAAACACCATATATTTT.

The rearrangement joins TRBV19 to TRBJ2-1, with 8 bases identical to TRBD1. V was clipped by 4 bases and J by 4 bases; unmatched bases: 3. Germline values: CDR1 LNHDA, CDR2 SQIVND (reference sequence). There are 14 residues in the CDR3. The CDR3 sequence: CASSRGTGYNEQFF. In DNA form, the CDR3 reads TGTGCCAGTAGTAGAGGGACAGGTTACAATGAGCAGTTCTTC.

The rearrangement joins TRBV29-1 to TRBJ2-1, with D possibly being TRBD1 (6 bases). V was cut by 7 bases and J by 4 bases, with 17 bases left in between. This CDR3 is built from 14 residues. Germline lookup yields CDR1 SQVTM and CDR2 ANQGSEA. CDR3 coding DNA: TGCAGCGGTGGGACACCGGACCATTACAATGAGCAGTTCTTC. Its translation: CSGGTPDHYNEQFF.

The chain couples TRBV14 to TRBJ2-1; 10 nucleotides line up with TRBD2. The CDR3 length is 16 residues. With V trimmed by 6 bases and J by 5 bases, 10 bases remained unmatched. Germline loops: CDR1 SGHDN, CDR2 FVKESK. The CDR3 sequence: CASRSAGGRINNEQFF. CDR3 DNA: TGTGCCAGCAGGTCAGCGGGAGGGAGGATCAACAATGAGCAGTTCTTC.

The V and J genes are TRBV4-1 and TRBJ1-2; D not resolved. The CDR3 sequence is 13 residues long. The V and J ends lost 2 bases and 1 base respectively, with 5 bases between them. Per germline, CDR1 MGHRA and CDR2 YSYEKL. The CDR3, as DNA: TGCGCCAGCAGCCAAAGCCGTAACTATGGCTACACCTTC. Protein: CASSQSRNYGYTF.

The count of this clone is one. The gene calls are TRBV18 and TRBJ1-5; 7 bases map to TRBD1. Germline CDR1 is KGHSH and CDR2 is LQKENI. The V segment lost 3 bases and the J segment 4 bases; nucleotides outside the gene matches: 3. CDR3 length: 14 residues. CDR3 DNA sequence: TGTGCCAGCTCACCCCGGGACAGTAATCAGCCCCAGCATTTT. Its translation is CASSPRDSNQPQHF.

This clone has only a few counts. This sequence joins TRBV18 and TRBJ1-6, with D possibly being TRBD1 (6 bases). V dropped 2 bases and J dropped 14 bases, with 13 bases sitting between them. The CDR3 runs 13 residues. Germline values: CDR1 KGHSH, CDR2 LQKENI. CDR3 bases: TGTGCCAGCTCACCAGGTCGGGACACAACCCTCCACTTT. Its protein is CASSPGRDTTLHF.